Below are 21 T cell receptor beta chains sequenced from a single sample in a study of blood T cell repertoires in COVID-19. Produced via immunoSEQ multiplex PCR; TCRdb's table is partial and in-frame only. The repertoire has around 180,000 clones, approximately 90% of them found once; the top ten carry 4% to 5%. Sequenced: peripheral blood. These receptors were obtained from a human donor in a cohort sampled during active COVID-19.

This clone appeared a single time. This sequence joins TRBV5-1 and TRBJ2-3; 8 positions agree with TRBD2. The CDR3 has 16 amino acids. Germline V gene sequence: CDR1 SGHRS, CDR2 YFSETQ. Unmatched junction bases numbered 5, after V lost 0 bases and J lost 2 bases. CDR3 loop: CASSLDPGGHTDTQYF. The CDR3, as DNA: TGCGCCAGCAGCTTGGATCCGGGGGGGCACACAGATACGCAGTATTTT. The variable domain in full, with the rest retrieved from reference TRBV5-1 and TRBJ2-3, is KAGVTQTPRYLIKTRGQQVTLSCSPISGHRSVSWYQQTPGQGLQFLFEYFSETQRNKGNFPGRFSGRQFSNSRSEMNVSTLELGDSALYLCASSLDPGGHTDTQYFGPGTRLTVL.

The rearrangement links TRBV3-1 (or the pseudogene TRBV3-2) to TRBJ2-5, with D possibly TRBD2 on 5 matching bases. Germline loops: CDR1 LGHDT, CDR2 YNNKEL (reference sequence). The CDR3 is made up of 14 amino acids. Trimming removed 4 bases at V and 1 base at J, with 10 bases between. CDR3 nucleotide sequence: TGTGCCAGCAGCCCCCAAGCGGTCCAAGAGACCCAGTACTTC. Translated: CASSPQAVQETQYF.

The chain has TRBV11-1 and TRBJ1-5; TRBD1 aligns across 8 bases. The germline V gene encodes CDR1 SGHAT and CDR2 FQDESV (reference sequence). V lost 0 bases and J lost 4; bases outside the gene matches: 14. There are 19 residues in the CDR3. CDR3 loop: CASSLATQTGESGNQPQHF. The CDR3 region has the DNA TGTGCCAGCAGCTTAGCGACCCAGACAGGGGAATCGGGAAATCAGCCCCAGCATTTT.

The chain recombines TRBV6-6 with TRBJ1-2; TRBD1 aligns across 7 bases. This CDR3 region has 12 residues. The germline V gene has CDR1 MNHNY and CDR2 SVGAGI (reference sequence). V was clipped by 5 bases and J by 7 bases; unmatched bases: 4. CDR3 residues: CASSKTGFGYTF. The DNA of the CDR3 is TGTGCCAGCAGTAAGACAGGGTTTGGCTACACCTTC.

The chain joins TRBV24-1 to TRBJ2-5, with a possible D match to TRBD2 (5 bases). Per germline, CDR1 KGHDR and CDR2 SFDVKD. V gave up 7 bases and J gave up 0 bases, with 5 bases separating them. The CDR3 extends over 12 amino acids. This chain's CDR3 is CATRGDQETQYF. The CDR3 region has the DNA TGTGCCACCAGGGGAGACCAAGAGACCCAGTACTTC.

The chain uses TRBV9 and TRBJ2-1; 8 bases agree with TRBD2. Germline assignment: CDR1 SGDLS and CDR2 YYNGEE. After removal of 0 bases from V and 7 bases from J, the junction contained 6 bases not matched to a gene. This CDR3 spans 15 amino acids. CDR3 sequence reads: CASSVGVGGANEQFF. CDR3 bases: TGTGCCAGCAGCGTAGGCGTCGGGGGGGCAAATGAGCAGTTCTTC.

The chain combines TRBV19 with TRBJ2-7, with 10 positions matching TRBD2. Germline V gives CDR1 LNHDA, CDR2 SQIVND (reference sequence). Trimming removed 5 bases from V and 3 bases from J; junction bases left unmatched: 10. The CDR3 extends over 16 amino acids. CDR3 amino acids: CASSPRVLAGVYEQYF. The CDR3 nucleotides read TGTGCCAGTAGTCCCCGAGTGCTAGCGGGAGTCTACGAGCAGTACTTC. The full variable domain, with the rest looked up from reference TRBV19 and TRBJ2-7, is DGGITQSPKYLFRKEGQNVTLSCEQNLNHDAMYWYRQDPGQGLRLIYYSQIVNDFQKGDIAEGYSVSREKKESFPLTVTSAQKNPTAFYLCASSPRVLAGVYEQYFGPGTRLTVT.

This chain connects TRBV19 to TRBJ1-4; 10 bases are a match to TRBD1. The CDR3 spans 14 residues. Unmatched junction bases numbered 6, after V lost 7 bases and J lost 7 bases. Germline CDR1 is LNHDA and CDR2 is SQIVND (reference sequence). CDR3 residues: CASIDRGRGEKLFF. DNA of the CDR3: TGTGCCAGTATTGACAGGGGGCGAGGTGAAAAACTGTTTTTT.

The V call is TRBV3-1 (or the pseudogene TRBV3-2), the J call TRBJ1-1; 8 positions agree with TRBD1. Germline loops: CDR1 LGHDT, CDR2 YNNKEL (reference sequence). The CDR3 spans 13 residues. Trimming removed 7 bases from V and 0 bases from J; junction bases left unmatched: 1. The CDR3 region is CASNRGMNTEAFF. In DNA, the CDR3 is TGTGCCAGCAACAGGGGGATGAACACTGAAGCTTTCTTT.

The count of this clone is one. V gene TRBV28 combines with J gene TRBJ2-4; TRBD1 aligns across 8 bases. The CDR3 contains 16 residues. CDR1 is MDHEN, CDR2 SYDVKM, per germline. The ends lost 6 bases at V and 3 bases at J; junction bases unmatched: 10. CDR3 sequence (DNA): TGTGCCAGCAGCCCGCAGGGGGCTTCGGTCAAAAACATTCAGTACTTC. It is translated as CASSPQGASVKNIQYF.

V and J are TRBV29-1 and TRBJ2-7; no clear D. Germline CDR1 is SQVTM and CDR2 is ANQGSEA. This CDR3 is 12 amino acids long. The V and J ends lost 7 bases and 4 bases respectively, with 14 bases between them. CDR3 protein: CSAQLNWYEQYF. CDR3 nucleotide sequence: TGCAGCGCCCAACTTAACTGGTACGAGCAGTACTTC.

The rearrangement uses TRBV5-5 and TRBJ2-7; D gene ambiguous. Trimming took off 2 bases at V and 3 bases at J, with 3 bases between the two ends. The CDR3 runs to 11 residues. The germline V gene encodes CDR1 SGHKS and CDR2 YYEKEE (reference sequence). CDR3 nucleotides: TGTGCCAGCAGCTTTCTCTACGAGCAGTACTTC. Its translation is CASSFLYEQYF.

V gene TRBV12-3 or TRBV12-4 combines with J gene TRBJ2-7; D possibly corresponds to TRBD1 (6 bases). CDR3 size: 13 residues. The germline V and J ends were trimmed by 5 bases and 9 bases, with 17 bases remaining between them. The CDR3 protein is CASSLRQALWQYF. CDR3 DNA sequence: TGTGCCAGCAGTCTCAGACAGGCCTTATGGCAGTACTTC.

V and J are TRBV7-9 and TRBJ1-3; D might be TRBD1 (5 bases). Germline loops: CDR1 SEHNR, CDR2 FQNEAQ (reference sequence). The V gene lost 5 bases and the J gene lost 0 bases, with 11 bases spanning the gap. There are 15 residues in the CDR3. Written as DNA, the CDR3 is TGTGCCAGCAGCCTGACAGCTTTCTCTGGAAACACCATATATTTT. Translated, it gives CASSLTAFSGNTIYF.

The chain employs TRBV7-2 and TRBJ2-1; TRBD2 matches at 7 bases. The CDR3 is 17 residues long. The J segment lost 5 bases and the V segment lost 2 bases, leaving 12 bases of the junction unmatched. In germline, CDR1 is SGHTA, CDR2 FQGNSA. CDR3 sequence (DNA): TGTGCCAGCAGCTTAAATGGAGGCGGGGGTTGGCACAATGAGCAGTTCTTC. This encodes CASSLNGGGGWHNEQFF. Complete variable domain (other parts from reference TRBV7-2 and TRBJ2-1): GAGVSQSPSNKVTEKGKDVELRCDPISGHTALYWYRQSLGQGLEFLIYFQGNSAPDKSGLPSDRFSAERTGGSVSTLTIQRTQQEDSAVYLCASSLNGGGGWHNEQFFGPGTRLTVL.

The chain carries TRBV5-1 and TRBJ2-7; the D gene is possibly TRBD1 (6 bases). V dropped 0 bases and J dropped 2 bases, with 15 bases sitting between them. Germline CDR1 and CDR2: SGHRS and YFSETQ. The length of the CDR3 is 16 residues. CDR3 sequence (DNA): TGCGCCAGCAGCTTGGGGTCCTTAGGACAGCCCTACGAGCAGTACTTC. It encodes CASSLGSLGQPYEQYF. Looking up the rest from reference TRBV5-1 and TRBJ2-7 gives the full variable domain: KAGVTQTPRYLIKTRGQQVTLSCSPISGHRSVSWYQQTPGQGLQFLFEYFSETQRNKGNFPGRFSGRQFSNSRSEMNVSTLELGDSALYLCASSLGSLGQPYEQYFGPGTRLTVT.

The chain is built from TRBV6-6 and TRBJ1-2; weak D call: TRBD1 (5 bases). The CDR3 has 13 amino acids. V dropped 2 bases and J dropped 4 bases, with 8 bases sitting between them. Germline V lookup: CDR1 MNHNY, CDR2 SVGAGI (reference sequence). The CDR3 DNA sequence: TGTGCCAGCAGTTACCCGCAGGGCTATGGCTACACCTTC. Amino acid sequence: CASSYPQGYGYTF.

The chain couples TRBV2 to TRBJ1-6; no reliable D call. Germline-derived CDR1 and CDR2 are SNHLY and FYNNEI. This CDR3 is built from 14 residues. Trimming left V 6 bases short and J 2 bases short, with 8 bases between. Here the CDR3 DNA reads TGTGCCAGCAGGGCCAGCGCCTATAATTCACCCCTCCACTTT. This sequence encodes CASRASAYNSPLHF.

Details on this clone: This same CDR3 is encoded by further DNA sequences in the sample. This chain connects TRBV11-2 to TRBJ2-7; D is unresolved. CDR3 length: 13 residues. Trimming cost V 0 bases and J 4 bases, with 7 bases left between them. Germline lookup yields CDR1 SGHAT and CDR2 FQNNGV. CDR3: CASSLDMRYEQYF. CDR3 DNA: TGTGCCAGCAGCTTAGATATGCGGTACGAGCAGTACTTC.

This chain links TRBV4-2 with TRBJ2-3; D perhaps matches TRBD2 (5 bases). The CDR3 length is 17 residues. Germline V gene sequence: CDR1 LGHNA, CDR2 YNFKEQ. Trimming shortened V by 2 bases and J by 3 bases, and 18 bases separated the two germline ends. The DNA for the CDR3 is TGTGCCAGCAGCCAACCCAGGACCGGCGCGGGTACAGATACGCAGTATTTT. This translates into CASSQPRTGAGTDTQYF.

The chain has TRBV6-5 and TRBJ2-1; a weak D match, TRBD1 (6 bases). CDR3 length equals 11 residues. CDR1 and CDR2 from the germline V gene are MNHEY and SVGAGI. V shed 6 bases and J shed 15 bases, with 15 bases lying between them. The CDR3 DNA sequence: TGTGCCAGCAGCAACTTCAGGGGTATGTTCTTC. The encoded protein is CASSNFRGMFF.